This TCR beta chain was sequenced during a study of OX40 agonist ivuxolimab in advanced cancers. At the level of the study: The dose-escalation cohort was around 83% male, with a mean age of 60 years, ranging about 23 to 79.

Peripheral blood came from all dose cohorts at three timepoints. Per germline, CDR1 MGHDK and CDR2 SYGVNS. The CDR3 has 14 amino acids. V was trimmed by 1 base and J by 3 bases, leaving 9 bases between them. Produced via immunoSEQ multiplex PCR; TCRdb's table is partial and in-frame only. The sample has 43,000 or so clones; 88% are singletons. Findings and limits, study-wide: At 0.1 to 3.0 mg/kg and by week 6, CD4+ and CD8+ T cells in the blood had expanded clonally. CD8+ T cells averaged more expanded clones than CD4+.

A note on this clone: Its antigen is not known.

Sample: CD4+ or CD8+ T cells sorted from blood, taken in a trial of the OX40 agonist ivuxolimab. The receptor's source is an adult with an advanced solid tumor such as melanoma, head and neck, liver or kidney cancer. The chain carries TRBV25-1 and TRBJ1-2; D not certain. The CDR3 DNA is TGTGCCAGCAGTGAATGGGCGGAAGACTATGGCTACACCTTC. Translation gives CASSEWAEDYGYTF.